The entry that follows covers one TCR beta chain sequence. TCRdb's copy holds only in-frame clones and misses some; the assay was immunoSEQ multiplex PCR. The sample has about 160,000 clones; about 95% are singletons. The sample comes from a study of cytomegalovirus exposure and HLA in healthy donors. Study information: Later, an analysis reported that the roughly 120 validation repertoires had used the same platform as the approximately 630 first-cohort repertoires.

Germline V gene lookup returns CDR1 SNHLY and CDR2 FYNNEI. V was trimmed by 6 bases and J by 6 bases, leaving 14 bases between them. This CDR3 has 13 amino acids. The chain employs TRBV2 and TRBJ1-1, with D hard to call. The source material was PBMCs. This sequence was found in a woman under 30 in good health and CMV-seronegative. The CDR3 nucleotides read TGTGCCAGCAGAGTGGGGAGAGGTTCTGAAGCTTTCTTT. Protein: CASRVGRGSEAFF.